This T cell receptor beta chain originates from a study of cytomegalovirus exposure and HLA in healthy donors. Profiling relied on immunoSEQ multiplex PCR, and the TCRdb table lists in-frame clones only, not all of them. Of around 70,000 clones in the sample, about 95% were seen once. The sequenced sample was PBMCs. The clonotype originates from a woman younger than 35 in good health and CMV-seronegative.

In DNA form, the CDR3 reads TGTGCCAGCAGCGATGTTAGAAGGGGTGGCTACACCTTC. Protein sequence: CASSDVRRGGYTF. This chain connects TRBV27 to TRBJ1-2; TRBD1 is a possible D gene (5 bases). CDR3 size: 13 residues. From germline, CDR1 is MNHEY and CDR2 SMNVEV (reference sequence). Trimming pared 6 bases from V and 7 bases from J, leaving 15 bases between.